This entry describes one T cell receptor (beta chain). Its target is unknown. The data were obtained in a study of T cells after yellow fever vaccination. On the study more broadly: Preparation used SMART-Seq v4 Ultra Low Input for the low-cell-number fractions. Study findings and constraints: Reappearance after the booster was observed for most primary-vaccination clones (around 95% CD4, less than 90% CD8). When the response was secondary, it was weaker but reached its peak faster, day 5 versus 15.

TCR cDNA was made by 5'RACE template switching, adding a universal primer site and UMIs. TCRdb used MiXCR to reprocess the 5' RACE reads, holding one entry per CDR3 protein. Among about 69,000 distinct CDR3 sequences listed, around 5% were seen once. CDR3 length: 14 residues. V trimming: 2 bases; J trimming: 7 bases; junction bases outside the gene matches: 3. Germline-derived CDR1 and CDR2 are SEHNR and FQNEAQ (reference sequence). This chain joins TRBV7-9 and TRBJ1-4; 8 nucleotides line up with TRBD1. This TCR was recovered from a man younger than 35 who received the YFV17D yellow fever vaccine. The sequences come from CD4+ T cells sorted from PBMCs, collected more than 13 days after the first yellow fever vaccination. The CDR3 sequence is CASSLQGATEKLFF. The CDR3 DNA is TGTGCCAGCAGCTTACAGGGGGCGACTGAAAAACTGTTTTTT.